The clone carrying this TCR beta chain was seen a few times. TCR beta VDJ and CDR3 were profiled, and genomic DNA was the template. MiXCR, applied by TCRdb to the reads, yields one record per CDR3 protein. The sample yields 250,000 to 350,000 distinct CDR3 sequences, roughly 50% seen once. The record originates from a study of CD8+CD57+ T cells in acquired aplastic anemia. The germline V gene encodes CDR1 SNHLY and CDR2 FYNNEI. The CDR3 covers 14 residues. V shed 6 bases and J shed 3 bases, with 14 bases lying between them. The V and J genes are TRBV2 and TRBJ1-1; D is undetermined. This receptor was obtained from a human donor with severe aplastic anemia or a healthy control (not recorded which). The sample taken for sequencing was sorted CD4+, CD8+, or CD8+CD57+ T cells (not recorded which) from PBMCs. This CDR3 is CASRVGGQDTEAFF. As DNA, the CDR3 is TGTGCCAGCAGGGTCGGCGGGCAGGACACTGAAGCTTTCTTT.